These 8 T cell receptor beta chains came from one sample sequenced in a study of cytomegalovirus exposure and HLA in healthy donors. PCR employed 60 Vbeta and 13 Jbeta primers. The table came from immunoSEQ multiplex PCR; TCRdb's copy has only in-frame clones and leaves some out. The sample lists approximately 110,000 clones, over 60% seen once, with 2.5% to 3% in the top ten. The specimen was PBMCs. These receptors came from a woman under 30 in good health and CMV-seropositive.

V usage is TRBV7-2 and J usage is TRBJ2-3, with 11 positions matching TRBD2. This CDR3 region has 16 residues. CDR1 is SGHTA and CDR2 is FQGNSA in the germline V gene. Germline trimming cut 5 bases from V and 3 bases from J; bases unmatched to any gene: 7. CDR3 residues: CASSLGTSGGTDTQYF. In DNA, the CDR3 is TGTGCCAGCAGCCTGGGGACTAGCGGTGGAACAGATACGCAGTATTTT. The full variable domain, in which reference TRBV7-2 and TRBJ2-3 provide the parts outside the CDR3, is GAGVSQSPSNKVTEKGKDVELRCDPISGHTALYWYRQSLGQGLEFLIYFQGNSAPDKSGLPSDRFSAERTGGSVSTLTIQRTQQEDSAVYLCASSLGTSGGTDTQYFGPGTRLTVL.

The chain has TRBV20-1 and TRBJ2-5; D is uncertain. Germline assignment: CDR1 DFQATT and CDR2 SNEGSKA (reference sequence). This CDR3 is 11 amino acids long. Trimming removed 4 bases at V and 2 bases at J, with 5 bases between. Written as DNA, the CDR3 is TGCAGTGCTACCCAGCAAGAGACCCAGTACTTC. Amino acid sequence: CSATQQETQYF.

V usage is TRBV27 and J usage is TRBJ2-3, with D possibly TRBD1 on 5 matching bases. Germline CDR1 MNHEY, CDR2 SMNVEV (reference sequence). The CDR3 covers 14 residues. The V end was cut by 6 bases, the J end by 6 bases, with 16 bases between. CDR3 DNA: TGTGCCAGCAGGGGTGCAGGGTACTTCGATACGCAGTATTTT. This sequence encodes CASRGAGYFDTQYF.

This clone was seen once. The chain carries TRBV6-1 and TRBJ1-4; D is possibly TRBD1 (6 bases). This CDR3 has 16 amino acids. V was shortened by 2 bases and J by 7 bases, with 17 bases between the two germline ends. Per germline, CDR1 MNHNS and CDR2 SASEGT. CDR3 nucleotide sequence: TGTGCCAGCAGTGAACTAAGGGGGGGGACCCTTGAAAAACTGTTTTTT. It specifies CASSELRGGTLEKLFF.

The V gene is TRBV7-3, the J gene TRBJ1-1; D remains ambiguous. The CDR3 is made up of 13 amino acids. Trimming cost V 5 bases and J 2 bases, with 9 bases left between them. Germline V lookup: CDR1 SGHTA, CDR2 FQGTGA. This CDR3 reads CASSQEGNTEAFF. The DNA for the CDR3 is TGTGCCAGCAGCCAGGAGGGAAACACTGAAGCTTTCTTT.

This clone was counted a few times. The chain uses TRBV30 and TRBJ1-4; 10 bases are a match to TRBD1. J was trimmed by 6 bases and V by 5 bases; bases with no gene match: 6. In germline, CDR1 is GTSNPN, CDR2 SVGIG (reference sequence). The CDR3 extends over 14 amino acids. CDR3 in amino acids: CAWGTGTGDEKLFF. CDR3 in DNA: TGTGCCTGGGGGACCGGGACAGGGGATGAAAAACTGTTTTTT.

The sample holds a few counts of this clone. The genes are TRBV13 and TRBJ1-1, with a weak D call TRBD1 (6 bases). Deletions cut 1 base from V and 1 base from J, with 7 bases between. Germline V gives CDR1 PRHDT, CDR2 FYEKMQ (reference sequence). CDR3 length: 14 amino acids. CDR3 in amino acids: CASSLAGANTEAFF. The DNA for the CDR3 is TGTGCCAGCAGCTTAGCAGGGGCGAACACTGAAGCTTTCTTT.

The chain employs TRBV4-1 and TRBJ2-7; 7 bases match TRBD1. In germline, CDR1 is MGHRA, CDR2 YSYEKL. The J segment lost 3 bases and the V segment lost 0 bases, leaving 5 bases of the junction unmatched. The CDR3 has 15 amino acids. The CDR3 nucleotides read TGCGCCAGCAGCCAAGAACCGGGACAGATCTACGAGCAGTACTTC. This sequence encodes CASSQEPGQIYEQYF.